The next 9 T cell receptor beta chains were all read from a single sample in a study of blood T cell repertoires in COVID-19. The protocol was immunoSEQ multiplex PCR, while the TCRdb copy is restricted to in-frame clones and leaves out a portion. The sample shows about 150,000 clones, 80% to 90% of them seen only once. Sequencing was done on a sample of peripheral blood. These receptor sequences come from a woman aged 45-59 years with active or convalescent COVID-19.

The chain couples TRBV19 to TRBJ1-5; no reliable D call. This CDR3 spans 15 amino acids. In germline, CDR1 is LNHDA, CDR2 SQIVND (reference sequence). The V and J ends lost 3 bases and 0 bases respectively, with 9 bases between them. CDR3 bases: TGTGCCAGTAGTATTAACAGATATAGCAATCAGCCCCAGCATTTT. It specifies CASSINRYSNQPQHF.

This chain links TRBV4-3 with TRBJ1-4, with 9 bases lining up with TRBD1. The CDR3 contains 17 residues. Looked up from germline, CDR1 is LGHNA and CDR2 is YSLEER. Germline trimming cut 3 bases from V and 4 bases from J; bases unmatched to any gene: 9. CDR3 DNA: TGCGCCAGCAGCCAGGGACAGGGAGGTTATGGTAATGAAAAACTGTTTTTT. Its translation is CASSQGQGGYGNEKLFF.

Here the CDR3 DNA reads TGTGCCAGCAGCCAGGGGCACACCGACACCGGGGAGCTGTTTTTT. Translating it yields CASSQGHTDTGELFF. This chain connects TRBV3-1 (or the pseudogene TRBV3-2) to TRBJ2-2, with TRBD1 as a possible D gene (5 bases). This CDR3 comprises 15 residues. Trimming removed 3 bases at V and 3 bases at J, with 11 bases between. CDR1 is LGHDT, CDR2 YNNKEL, per germline (reference sequence).

CDR3 DNA sequence: TGTGCCAGCAAATCAGGGGGGTTTATTGGAGTCACTGAAGCTTTCTTT. The encoded protein is CASKSGGFIGVTEAFF. The chain recombines TRBV18 with TRBJ1-1; 7 bases line up with TRBD1. J lost 4 bases, V lost 8 bases, and 16 bases had no gene match. Per germline, CDR1 KGHSH and CDR2 LQKENI. The CDR3 runs to 16 residues.

The chain couples TRBV5-6 to TRBJ2-1, with 10 bases that match TRBD1. From germline, CDR1 is SGHDT and CDR2 YYEEEE. This CDR3 is 15 amino acids long. Losses at the gene ends were 4 bases for V and 9 bases for J; bases not matched to a gene: 10. The CDR3 sequence: CASSQGQGTFIEQFF. In DNA form, the CDR3 reads TGTGCCAGCAGCCAGGGACAGGGGACCTTCATTGAGCAGTTCTTC.

The chain carries TRBV7-2 and TRBJ1-5; D might be TRBD1 (5 bases). Trimming left V 0 bases short and J 7 bases short, with 22 bases between. Germline V gives CDR1 SGHTA, CDR2 FQGNSA. The CDR3 totals 18 residues. CDR3 sequence: CASSLASGGGSPKQPQHF. The CDR3 DNA reads TGTGCCAGCAGCTTAGCGAGCGGGGGTGGCTCTCCAAAACAGCCCCAGCATTTT. Complete variable domain (other parts from reference TRBV7-2 and TRBJ1-5): GAGVSQSPSNKVTEKGKDVELRCDPISGHTALYWYRQSLGQGLEFLIYFQGNSAPDKSGLPSDRFSAERTGGSVSTLTIQRTQQEDSAVYLCASSLASGGGSPKQPQHFGDGTRLSIL.

The chain employs TRBV19 and TRBJ2-1; TRBD2 aligns across 10 bases. This CDR3 is built from 16 residues. Trimming removed 3 bases from V and 9 bases from J; junction bases left unmatched: 11. The germline V gene encodes CDR1 LNHDA and CDR2 SQIVND (reference sequence). The chain's CDR3 is CASSMGSGRALSEQFF. In DNA form, the CDR3 reads TGTGCCAGTAGTATGGGCAGCGGGAGGGCCCTAAGTGAGCAGTTCTTC.

This clone showed up just once. V usage is TRBV7-8 and J usage is TRBJ2-7; a weak D match, TRBD2 (6 bases). The V and J ends lost 4 bases and 3 bases respectively, with 16 bases between them. Looked up from germline, CDR1 is SGHVS and CDR2 is FQNEAQ. The length of the CDR3 is 15 residues. CDR3 residues: CASSSGPGLLYEQYF. The DNA for the CDR3 is TGTGCCAGCAGCTCTGGTCCGGGACTGCTCTACGAGCAGTACTTC.

V usage is TRBV28 and J usage is TRBJ2-7, with 10 bases matching TRBD1. The germline V gene encodes CDR1 MDHEN and CDR2 SYDVKM. Unmatched junction bases numbered 7, after V lost 8 bases and J lost 6 bases. CDR3 length: 13 residues. In DNA, the CDR3 is TGTGCCAGCCGCGGGACAGGGGTCACCGAGCAGTACTTC. Amino acids: CASRGTGVTEQYF.